This T cell receptor (beta chain) was identified in a study of cytomegalovirus exposure and HLA in healthy donors. The V end was cut by 3 bases, the J end by 9 bases, with 15 bases between. The CDR3 spans 14 residues. CDR1 MNHNS and CDR2 SASEGT come from the germline V gene. This clone was found a few times. What it binds is unknown. PCR primers comprised 60 Vbeta and 13 Jbeta primers. Sequenced by immunoSEQ multiplex PCR; TCRdb stores in-frame clones only, minus some. The repertoire holds approximately 150,000 clones, with about two thirds as singletons. General study findings and limits: For TCR beta chains, V- and J-gene trimming was later linked to a missense DCLRE1C variant.

The clonotype was recovered from a woman aged 30 to 39 in good health and CMV-seronegative. Sample: PBMCs. This chain joins TRBV6-1 and TRBJ2-1, with D maybe TRBD2 (6 bases). The DNA for the CDR3 is TGTGCCAGCAGTGACGGACCGTTGGGGGGTGAGCAGTTCTTC. It is translated as CASSDGPLGGEQFF.